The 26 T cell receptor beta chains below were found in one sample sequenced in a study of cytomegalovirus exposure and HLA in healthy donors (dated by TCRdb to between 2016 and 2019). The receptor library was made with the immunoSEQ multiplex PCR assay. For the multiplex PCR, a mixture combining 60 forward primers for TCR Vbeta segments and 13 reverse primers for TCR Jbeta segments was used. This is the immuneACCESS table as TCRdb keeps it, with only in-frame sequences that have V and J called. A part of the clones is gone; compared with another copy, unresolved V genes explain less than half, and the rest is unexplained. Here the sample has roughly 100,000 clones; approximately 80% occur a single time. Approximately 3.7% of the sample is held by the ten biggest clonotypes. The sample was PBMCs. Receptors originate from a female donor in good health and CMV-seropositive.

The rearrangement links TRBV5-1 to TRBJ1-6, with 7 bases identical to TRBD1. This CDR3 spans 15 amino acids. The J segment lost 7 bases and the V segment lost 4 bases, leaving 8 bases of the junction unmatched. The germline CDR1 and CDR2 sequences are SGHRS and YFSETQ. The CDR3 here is CASSATGNYNSPLHF. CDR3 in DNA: TGCGCCAGCAGCGCGACAGGGAACTACAATTCACCCCTCCACTTT.

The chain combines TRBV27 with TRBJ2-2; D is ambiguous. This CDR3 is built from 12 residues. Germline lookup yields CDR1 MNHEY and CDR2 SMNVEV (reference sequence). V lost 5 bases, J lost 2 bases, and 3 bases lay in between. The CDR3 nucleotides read TGTGCCAGCAGTCTTAACACCGGGGAGCTGTTTTTT. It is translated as CASSLNTGELFF.

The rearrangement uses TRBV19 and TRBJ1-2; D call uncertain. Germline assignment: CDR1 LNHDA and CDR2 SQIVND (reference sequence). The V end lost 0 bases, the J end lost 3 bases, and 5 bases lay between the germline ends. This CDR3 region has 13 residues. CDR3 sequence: CASSIEADYGYTF. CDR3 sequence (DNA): TGTGCCAGTAGTATAGAGGCAGACTATGGCTACACCTTC.

CDR3 sequence (DNA): TGTGCCAGCAGGATACTAGCGGGAGGGTACGAGCAGTACTTC. Translated, it gives CASRILAGGYEQYF. The V and J genes are TRBV6-5 and TRBJ2-7; 13 bases align to TRBD2. Germline CDR1 and CDR2: MNHEY and SVGAGI. The CDR3 loop spans 14 amino acids. V was pared by 6 bases and J by 4 bases, with 3 bases of the junction left unmatched.

This CDR3 reads CASGHGGYEQYF. CDR3 DNA sequence: TGTGCCAGCGGTCACGGGGGCTACGAGCAGTACTTC. V usage is TRBV6-5 and J usage is TRBJ2-7, with a weak D call TRBD2 (6 bases). CDR3 length: 12 residues. V was trimmed by 8 bases and J by 3 bases, leaving 11 bases between them. Germline CDR1 reads MNHEY; CDR2 reads SVGAGI.

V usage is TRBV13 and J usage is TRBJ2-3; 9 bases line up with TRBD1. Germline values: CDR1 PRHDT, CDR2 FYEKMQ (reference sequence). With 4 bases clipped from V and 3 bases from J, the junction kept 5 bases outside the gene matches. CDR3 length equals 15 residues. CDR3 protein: CASSSGQGKTDTQYF. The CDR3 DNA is TGTGCCAGCAGCTCCGGACAGGGGAAAACAGATACGCAGTATTTT.

CDR3 loop: CASRGQSNEKLFF. The DNA for the CDR3 is TGTGCCAGCAGGGGGCAGTCTAATGAAAAACTGTTTTTT. V is TRBV5-4 and J is TRBJ1-4; maybe TRBD1 (5 bases). The length of the CDR3 is 13 residues. Germline V gene sequence: CDR1 SGHNT, CDR2 YYREEE (reference sequence). V lost 5 bases and J 3 bases, leaving 8 bases between the germline ends.

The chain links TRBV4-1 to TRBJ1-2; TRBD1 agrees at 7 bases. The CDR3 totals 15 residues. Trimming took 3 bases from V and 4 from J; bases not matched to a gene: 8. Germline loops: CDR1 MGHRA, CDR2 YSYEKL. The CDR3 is CASSHSGTAFYGYTF. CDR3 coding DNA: TGCGCCAGCAGCCATTCCGGGACAGCCTTCTATGGCTACACCTTC.

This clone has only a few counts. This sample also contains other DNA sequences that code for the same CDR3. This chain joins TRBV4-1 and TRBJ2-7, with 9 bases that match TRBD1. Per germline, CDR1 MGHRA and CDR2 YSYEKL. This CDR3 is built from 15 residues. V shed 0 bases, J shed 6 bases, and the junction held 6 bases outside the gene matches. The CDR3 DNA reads TGCGCCAGCAGCCAAGAATGGGGACAGGGAGGCGAGCAGTACTTC. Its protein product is CASSQEWGQGGEQYF.

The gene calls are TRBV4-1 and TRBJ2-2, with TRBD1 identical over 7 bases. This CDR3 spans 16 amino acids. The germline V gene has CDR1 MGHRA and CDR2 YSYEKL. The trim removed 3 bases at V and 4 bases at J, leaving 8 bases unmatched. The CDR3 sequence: CASSQRWTGSTGELFF. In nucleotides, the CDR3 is TGCGCCAGCAGCCAGCGGTGGACAGGAAGCACCGGGGAGCTGTTTTTT.

The CDR3 sequence is CASSTQGMDSLAIQYF. CDR3 DNA: TGTGCCAGCAGCACTCAAGGTATGGACAGCCTGGCCATTCAGTACTTC. The gene calls are TRBV9 and TRBJ2-4; possible D gene TRBD1, 6 bases. The CDR3 spans 16 residues. Germline CDR1 and CDR2: SGDLS and YYNGEE. V shed 4 bases and J shed 9 bases, with 23 bases lying between them.

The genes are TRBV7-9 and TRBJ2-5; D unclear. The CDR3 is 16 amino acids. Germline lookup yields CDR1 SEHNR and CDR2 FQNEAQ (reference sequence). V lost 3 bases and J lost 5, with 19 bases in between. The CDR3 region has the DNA TGTGCCAGCAGCTTCCAAACAACTACCCTCGGTGAGACCCAGTACTTC. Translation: CASSFQTTTLGETQYF. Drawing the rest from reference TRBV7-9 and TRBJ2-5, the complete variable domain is DTGVSQNPRHKITKRGQNVTFRCDPISEHNRLYWYRQTLGQGPEFLTYFQNEAQLEKSRLLSDRFSAERPKGSFSTLEIQRTEQGDSAMYLCASSFQTTTLGETQYFGPGTRLLVL.

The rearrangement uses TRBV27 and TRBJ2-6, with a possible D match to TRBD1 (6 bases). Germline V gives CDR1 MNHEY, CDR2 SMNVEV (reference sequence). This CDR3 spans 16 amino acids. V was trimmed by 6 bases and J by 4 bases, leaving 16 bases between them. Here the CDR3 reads CASSATGYSGANVLTF. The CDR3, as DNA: TGTGCCAGCAGCGCTACAGGGTATTCGGGGGCCAACGTCCTGACTTTC. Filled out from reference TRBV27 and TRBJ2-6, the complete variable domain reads EAQVTQNPRYLITVTGKKLTVTCSQNMNHEYMSWYRQDPGLGLRQIYYSMNVEVTDKGDVPEGYKVSRKEKRNFPLILESPSPNQTSLYFCASSATGYSGANVLTFGAGSRLTVL.

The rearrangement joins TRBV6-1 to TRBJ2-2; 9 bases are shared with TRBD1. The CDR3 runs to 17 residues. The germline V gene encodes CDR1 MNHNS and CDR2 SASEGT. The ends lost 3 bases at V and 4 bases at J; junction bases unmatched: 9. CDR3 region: CASSDVFGTGSTGELFF. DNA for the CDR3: TGTGCCAGCAGTGACGTCTTCGGGACAGGGAGCACCGGGGAGCTGTTTTTT.

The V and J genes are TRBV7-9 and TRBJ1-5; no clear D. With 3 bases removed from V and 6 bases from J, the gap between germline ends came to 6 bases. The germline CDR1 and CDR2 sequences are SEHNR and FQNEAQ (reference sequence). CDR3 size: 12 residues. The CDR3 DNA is TGTGCCAGCAGCTTGAGGGCTCAGCCCCAGCATTTT. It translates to CASSLRAQPQHF.

CDR3 in DNA: TGTGCCATCAGTGAGGGCAGGGAGGACACCATATATTTT. Translating it yields CAISEGREDTIYF. The rearrangement links TRBV10-3 to TRBJ1-3, with D maybe TRBD1 (5 bases). Germline CDR1 and CDR2: ENHRY and SYGVKD. V was clipped by 2 bases and J by 8 bases, with 10 bases between them. The CDR3 totals 13 residues.

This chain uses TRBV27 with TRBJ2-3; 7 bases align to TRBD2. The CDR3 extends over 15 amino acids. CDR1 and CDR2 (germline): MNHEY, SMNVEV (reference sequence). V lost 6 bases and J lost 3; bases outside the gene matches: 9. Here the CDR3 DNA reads TGTGCCAGCAGCGACTGGGGGGAGGGAACAGATACGCAGTATTTT. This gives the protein CASSDWGEGTDTQYF.

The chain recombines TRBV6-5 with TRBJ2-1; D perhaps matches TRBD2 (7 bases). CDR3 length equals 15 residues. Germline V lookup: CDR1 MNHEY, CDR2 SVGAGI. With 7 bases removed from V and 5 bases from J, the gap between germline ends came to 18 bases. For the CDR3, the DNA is TGTGCCAGCAACGGAGGGGGGGGAAGGAACAATGAGCAGTTCTTC. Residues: CASNGGGGRNNEQFF.

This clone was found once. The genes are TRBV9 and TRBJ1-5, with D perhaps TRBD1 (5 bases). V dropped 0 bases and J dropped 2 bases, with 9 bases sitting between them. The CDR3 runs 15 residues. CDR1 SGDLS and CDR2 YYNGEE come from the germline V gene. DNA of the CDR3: TGTGCCAGCAGCGTAGACCAGGGTGGCAATCAGCCCCAGCATTTT. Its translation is CASSVDQGGNQPQHF. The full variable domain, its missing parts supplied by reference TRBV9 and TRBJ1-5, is DSGVTQTPKHLITATGQRVTLRCSPRSGDLSVYWYQQSLDQGLQFLIQYYNGEERAKGNILERFSAQQFPDLHSELNLSSLELGDSALYFCASSVDQGGNQPQHFGDGTRLSIL.

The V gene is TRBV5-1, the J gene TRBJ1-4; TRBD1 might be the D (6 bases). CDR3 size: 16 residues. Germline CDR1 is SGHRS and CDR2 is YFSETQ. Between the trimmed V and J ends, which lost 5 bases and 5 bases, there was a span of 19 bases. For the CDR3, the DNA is TGCGCCAGCAGTCCGAGGCTTGGACAGCTGAATGAAAAACTGTTTTTT. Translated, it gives CASSPRLGQLNEKLFF.

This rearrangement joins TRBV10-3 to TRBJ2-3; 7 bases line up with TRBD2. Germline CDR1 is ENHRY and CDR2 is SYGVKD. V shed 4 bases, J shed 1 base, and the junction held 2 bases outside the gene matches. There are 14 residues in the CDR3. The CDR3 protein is CAISGLAGTDTQYF. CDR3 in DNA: TGTGCCATCAGTGGGCTAGCGGGCACAGATACGCAGTATTTT.

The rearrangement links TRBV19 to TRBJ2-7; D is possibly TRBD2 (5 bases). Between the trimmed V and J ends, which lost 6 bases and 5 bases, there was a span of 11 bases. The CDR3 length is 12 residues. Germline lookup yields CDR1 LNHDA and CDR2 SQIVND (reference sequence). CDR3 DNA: TGTGCCAGTAGCCCCGGAGGCGACGAGCAGTACTTC. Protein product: CASSPGGDEQYF.

The chain's CDR3 is CASSSPSGRYEQYF. The CDR3 DNA reads TGTGCCAGCAGTTCCCCTAGCGGGAGGTACGAGCAGTACTTC. This chain connects TRBV28 to TRBJ2-7, with 11 nucleotides matching TRBD2. V shed 4 bases, J shed 4 bases, and the junction held 3 bases outside the gene matches. The CDR3 extends over 14 amino acids. Germline V gives CDR1 MDHEN, CDR2 SYDVKM.

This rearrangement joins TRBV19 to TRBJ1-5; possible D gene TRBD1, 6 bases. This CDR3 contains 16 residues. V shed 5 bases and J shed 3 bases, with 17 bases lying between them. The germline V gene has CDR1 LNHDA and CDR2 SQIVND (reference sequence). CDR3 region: CASSSAGRGYNQPQHF. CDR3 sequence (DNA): TGTGCCAGTAGTTCGGCAGGGAGGGGGTACAATCAGCCCCAGCATTTT.

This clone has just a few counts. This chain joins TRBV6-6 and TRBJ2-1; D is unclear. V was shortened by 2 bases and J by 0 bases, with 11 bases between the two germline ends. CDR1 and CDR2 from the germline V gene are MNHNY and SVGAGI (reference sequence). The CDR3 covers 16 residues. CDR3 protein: CASSYMASSSYNEQFF. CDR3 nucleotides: TGTGCCAGCAGTTACATGGCTTCTAGCTCCTACAATGAGCAGTTCTTC.

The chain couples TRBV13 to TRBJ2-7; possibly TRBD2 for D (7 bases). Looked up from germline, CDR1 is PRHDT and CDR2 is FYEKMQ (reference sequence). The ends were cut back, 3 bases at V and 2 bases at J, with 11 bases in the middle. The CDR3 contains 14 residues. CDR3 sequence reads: CASSFGRGPYEQYF. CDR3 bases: TGTGCCAGCAGCTTTGGGCGGGGGCCCTACGAGCAGTACTTC. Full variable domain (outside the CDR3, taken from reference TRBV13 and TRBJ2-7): AAGVIQSPRHLIKEKRETATLKCYPIPRHDTVYWYQQGPGQDPQFLISFYEKMQSDKGSIPDRFSAQQFSDYHSELNMSSLELGDSALYFCASSFGRGPYEQYFGPGTRLTVT.